The TCR beta chain under discussion was sequenced for a study of blood T cells in healthy people across ages. Study-level points and caveats: Higher diversity and more naive CD4+ cells were features of long-lived donors, compared to aged donors. No conclusive comparison of naive versus antigen-experienced cells was possible with unsorted PBMCs.

With regard to this clonotype: Its target is unknown.

Sample-barcoded 5' priming and a J-beta primer mix drove a second PCR of roughly 7 to 11 cycles. Each cDNA molecule received a tag from a template-switch adaptor that had 12 random nucleotides. From the 5' RACE reads, TCRdb called clonotypes with MiXCR, one entry per CDR3 protein. The repertoire has approximately 760,000 distinct CDR3 sequences, roughly 25% of them found once; the top ten carry 9% to 9.5%. Trimming removed 1 base from V and 6 bases from J; junction bases left unmatched: 3. CDR3 length equals 15 residues. Germline-derived CDR1 and CDR2 are SEHNR and FQNEAQ (reference sequence). This same sample was also part of a study on T cells of mothers and their children. As that study records: Related mother-child pairs showed slightly higher but non-significant overlap than unrelated pairs.

This receptor was taken from a boy between 10 and 17 years old in good health. The sample taken for sequencing was blood. The chain combines TRBV7-9 with TRBJ2-1; 10 bases agree with TRBD2. The CDR3 sequence: CASSLVSGRANEQFF. DNA for the CDR3: TGTGCCAGCAGCTTAGTCAGCGGGAGGGCCAATGAGCAGTTCTTC.